This T cell receptor beta chain was captured in a study of PD-1 blockade in mismatch repair-deficient tumors. This clone showed up just once. Its antigen is as yet unknown. The data were produced by immunoSEQ multiplex PCR, yet TCRdb's version contains in-frame clones alone and is incomplete. The table includes approximately 120,000 clones, 86% detected once. Study-level findings and limits: Tumor-resident clones, often undetectable pretreatment in blood, expanded then contracted after pembrolizumab.

The CDR3 extends over 13 amino acids. With V trimmed by 7 bases and J by 13 bases, 7 bases remained unmatched. CDR1 SNHLY and CDR2 FYNNEI come from the germline V gene. The material was peripheral blood, obtained 44 weeks after starting pembrolizumab. This TCR was sampled from an adult with mismatch repair-deficient cancer. This sequence joins TRBV2 and TRBJ2-1, with 13 bases aligning to TRBD2. The CDR3 loop reads CASTLTSGGPQFF. The CDR3 bases are TGTGCCAGCACTCTGACTAGCGGGGGGCCTCAGTTCTTC.